This TCR beta chain was retrieved from a study of blood T cell repertoires in COVID-19. Whole-study context: Samples of COVID-19 (acute and convalescent) were obtained from the United States, Italy and Spain.

The repertoire was sequenced with immunoSEQ multiplex PCR; TCRdb's copy has only in-frame clones and lacks some. The sample has about 19,000 clones, 75% to 90% seen once. The source is a human donor in a cohort sampled during active COVID-19. Input material: peripheral blood.

The CDR3 coding sequence is TGTGCCACCAGCAGCCGGGACAGGGGATCTGGGGCCAACGTCCTGACTTTC. It specifies CATSSRDRGSGANVLTF. The gene calls are TRBV15 and TRBJ2-6; 10 nucleotides line up with TRBD1. The CDR3 totals 17 residues. Per germline, CDR1 LNHNV and CDR2 YYDKDF (reference sequence). V shed 3 bases and J 1 base; nucleotides not matched to a gene: 3. The full variable domain, in which reference TRBV15 and TRBJ2-6 provide the parts outside the CDR3, is DAMVIQNPRYQVTQFGKPVTLSCSQTLNHNVMYWYQQKSSQAPKLLFHYYDKDFNNEADTPDNFQSRRPNTSFCFLDIRSPGLGDTAMYLCATSSRDRGSGANVLTFGAGSRLTVL.